The rows below give T cell receptor beta chains drawn from one sample of a study of blood T cells in healthy people across ages. MiXCR, applied by TCRdb to the 5' RACE reads, yields one record per CDR3 protein. The profile shows 540,000 or so distinct CDR3 sequences, 25% to 30% of them singletons. Sequenced sample: blood. The receptors stem from a woman aged 65 to 85 in good health. The CDR3 runs from the conserved cysteine through the conserved F or W. D genes are given only for firm matches. A clone size is listed for some rows: how often the clone was seen (once, few, many), or a class if it is expanded.

abundance: many; j_gene: TRBJ2-3; d_gene: NA; v_gene: TRBV14; CDR3aa: CASSQEIWADTQYF; CDR3nt: TGTGCCAGCAGCCAAGAAATCTGGGCAGATACGCAGTATTTT
abundance: few; j_gene: TRBJ2-3; d_gene: NA; v_gene: TRBV9; CDR3aa: CASSVGLRTDTQYF; CDR3nt: TGTGCCAGCAGCGTAGGACTACGCACAGATACGCAGTATTTT
abundance: few; j_gene: TRBJ2-7; d_gene: NA; v_gene: TRBV29-1; CDR3aa: CSAQGIPSYEQYF; CDR3nt: TGCAGCGCCCAGGGGATCCCCTCCTACGAGCAGTACTTC
abundance: few; j_gene: TRBJ2-3; d_gene: NA; v_gene: TRBV20-1; CDR3aa: CSEEVGRSTDTQYF; CDR3nt: TGCAGTGAAGAGGTGGGACGGTCCACAGATACGCAGTATTTT
abundance: NA; j_gene: TRBJ2-4; d_gene: NA; v_gene: TRBV10-3; CDR3aa: CAISEDGGNIQYF; CDR3nt: TGTGCCATCAGTGAGGACGGGGGAAACATTCAGTACTTC
abundance: NA; j_gene: TRBJ1-1; d_gene: TRBD1; v_gene: TRBV5-1; CDR3aa: CASRSGTGGQVWGTNTEAFF; CDR3nt: TGCGCCAGCAGGTCCGGGACAGGGGGCCAGGTGTGGGGAACAAACACTGAAGCTTTCTTT
abundance: NA; j_gene: TRBJ2-1; d_gene: NA; v_gene: TRBV6-1; CDR3aa: CASSEWRGSYNEQFF; CDR3nt: TGTGCCAGCAGTGAATGGCGGGGATCCTACAATGAGCAGTTCTTC
abundance: many; j_gene: TRBJ1-2; d_gene: TRBD1; v_gene: TRBV29-1; CDR3aa: CSVPLGQGRNYGYTF; CDR3nt: TGCAGCGTTCCCCTCGGACAGGGGAGGAACTATGGCTACACCTTC
abundance: few; j_gene: TRBJ2-6; d_gene: NA; v_gene: TRBV27; CDR3aa: CASLDTSGANVLTF; CDR3nt: TGTGCCAGCCTGGACACTTCTGGGGCCAACGTCCTGACTTTC
abundance: NA; j_gene: TRBJ2-5; d_gene: TRBD2; v_gene: TRBV5-5; CDR3aa: CASSFWRVTSGDQETQYF; CDR3nt: TGTGCCAGCAGCTTCTGGCGGGTAACTAGCGGCGACCAAGAGACCCAGTACTTC
abundance: NA; j_gene: TRBJ2-3; d_gene: TRBD1; v_gene: TRBV7-2; CDR3aa: CASSLVRGPQGDTQYF; CDR3nt: TGTGCCAGCAGCTTAGTCAGGGGGCCCCAGGGGGATACGCAGTATTTT
abundance: NA; j_gene: TRBJ1-5; d_gene: NA; v_gene: TRBV5-5; CDR3aa: CASSLRDALQWPQHF; CDR3nt: TGTGCCAGCAGCTTGAGGGACGCCTTACAGTGGCCCCAGCATTTT
abundance: few; j_gene: TRBJ2-7; d_gene: TRBD2; v_gene: TRBV20-1; CDR3aa: CSAALTSGDYEQYF; CDR3nt: TGCAGTGCCGCTCTTACTAGCGGGGACTACGAGCAGTACTTC
abundance: few; j_gene: TRBJ2-5; d_gene: TRBD2; v_gene: TRBV12-3/TRBV12-4; CDR3aa: CASSLGLAVWETQYF; CDR3nt: TGTGCCAGCAGCCTCGGACTAGCGGTATGGGAGACCCAGTACTTC
abundance: few; j_gene: TRBJ2-7; d_gene: NA; v_gene: TRBV6-2/TRBV6-3; CDR3aa: CASTPGRRFGEQYF; CDR3nt: TGTGCCAGCACCCCCGGCAGAAGGTTCGGCGAGCAGTACTTC
abundance: NA; j_gene: TRBJ2-7; d_gene: NA; v_gene: TRBV7-2; CDR3aa: CASSLGPTSSYEQYF; CDR3nt: TGTGCCAGCAGCTTAGGACCGACTAGCTCCTACGAGCAGTACTTC
abundance: few; j_gene: TRBJ1-1; d_gene: NA; v_gene: TRBV5-1; CDR3aa: CASSVRSATLNTEAFF; CDR3nt: TGCGCCAGCAGCGTCCGCAGCGCCACTTTGAACACTGAAGCTTTCTTT
abundance: NA; j_gene: TRBJ1-1; d_gene: NA; v_gene: TRBV15; CDR3aa: CATSKRAWEGSTEAFF; CDR3nt: TGTGCCACCAGCAAGAGGGCTTGGGAGGGGAGCACTGAAGCTTTCTTT
abundance: NA; j_gene: TRBJ2-5; d_gene: NA; v_gene: TRBV12-3/TRBV12-4; CDR3aa: CASSLPSQTQYF; CDR3nt: TGTGCCAGCAGTTTGCCTAGCCAGACCCAGTACTTC
abundance: few; j_gene: TRBJ2-1; d_gene: TRBD2; v_gene: TRBV24-1; CDR3aa: CATQREGTNEQFF; CDR3nt: TGTGCCACCCAACGGGAGGGAACGAATGAGCAGTTCTTC
abundance: NA; j_gene: TRBJ2-5; d_gene: NA; v_gene: TRBV4-1; CDR3aa: CASSQGDRNGETQYF; CDR3nt: TGCGCCAGCAGCCAAGGGGACCGGAACGGGGAGACCCAGTACTTC
abundance: few; j_gene: TRBJ1-1; d_gene: NA; v_gene: TRBV7-2; CDR3aa: CASSSGAANTEAFF; CDR3nt: TGTGCCAGCAGCTCGGGGGCAGCGAACACTGAAGCTTTCTTT
abundance: NA; j_gene: TRBJ2-5; d_gene: TRBD1; v_gene: TRBV7-2; CDR3aa: CASSLTGPLWETQYF; CDR3nt: TGTGCCAGCAGCTTGACAGGGCCCCTCTGGGAGACCCAGTACTTC
abundance: NA; j_gene: TRBJ2-3; d_gene: TRBD1; v_gene: TRBV7-2; CDR3aa: CASSLQGTGGPDTQYF; CDR3nt: TGTGCCAGCAGCTTACAGGGGACAGGGGGTCCGGATACGCAGTATTTT
abundance: NA; j_gene: TRBJ1-5; d_gene: NA; v_gene: TRBV24-1; CDR3aa: CVTSDSGAGRINQPQHF; CDR3nt: TGTGTCACCAGTGATTCTGGGGCGGGACGGATCAATCAGCCCCAGCATTTT
abundance: few; j_gene: TRBJ1-1; d_gene: NA; v_gene: TRBV14; CDR3aa: CASSQVRTGGTNTEAFF; CDR3nt: TGTGCCAGCAGCCAAGTACGGACGGGGGGGACGAACACTGAAGCTTTCTTT
abundance: few; j_gene: TRBJ2-7; d_gene: NA; v_gene: TRBV2; CDR3aa: CASSPPGQRGYEQYF; CDR3nt: TGTGCCAGCAGTCCCCCAGGACAAAGGGGCTACGAGCAGTACTTC
abundance: few; j_gene: TRBJ2-3; d_gene: TRBD2; v_gene: TRBV30; CDR3aa: CAWDGGAKTDTQYF; CDR3nt: TGTGCCTGGGACGGGGGGGCGAAAACAGATACGCAGTATTTT
abundance: NA; j_gene: TRBJ2-5; d_gene: TRBD2; v_gene: TRBV7-2; CDR3aa: CASSFSGGDETQYF; CDR3nt: TGTGCCAGCAGCTTTAGCGGGGGAGATGAGACCCAGTACTTC
abundance: few; j_gene: TRBJ1-6; d_gene: NA; v_gene: TRBV2; CDR3aa: CASSTGGSPLHF; CDR3nt: TGTGCCAGCAGTACCGGGGGTTCACCCCTCCACTTT
abundance: NA; j_gene: TRBJ2-7; d_gene: TRBD1; v_gene: TRBV7-2; CDR3aa: CASTSGQGAYEQYF; CDR3nt: TGTGCCAGCACCTCCGGACAGGGGGCCTACGAGCAGTACTTC
abundance: NA; j_gene: TRBJ1-3; d_gene: TRBD1; v_gene: TRBV10-3; CDR3aa: CAISESVLPTLGRGTRNTIYF; CDR3nt: TGTGCCATCAGTGAGTCCGTTTTACCAACTCTCGGCAGGGGGACACGAAACACCATATATTTT
abundance: few; j_gene: TRBJ2-7; d_gene: TRBD2; v_gene: TRBV29-1; CDR3aa: CSVEGRGDGEQYF; CDR3nt: TGCAGCGTTGAGGGTCGGGGGGATGGCGAGCAGTACTTC
abundance: NA; j_gene: TRBJ2-3; d_gene: NA; v_gene: TRBV20-1; CDR3aa: CSPRGRSTDTQYF; CDR3nt: TGCAGTCCGAGGGGCAGGAGCACAGATACGCAGTATTTT
abundance: few; j_gene: TRBJ2-5; d_gene: NA; v_gene: TRBV4-3; CDR3aa: CASSQDIGHSETQYF; CDR3nt: TGCGCCAGCAGCCAAGATATAGGGCATTCTGAGACCCAGTACTTC
abundance: few; j_gene: TRBJ2-3; d_gene: TRBD2; v_gene: TRBV7-2; CDR3aa: CASGAKSGGPSTDTQYF; CDR3nt: TGTGCCAGCGGCGCGAAGTCGGGGGGACCTAGCACAGATACGCAGTATTTT
abundance: NA; j_gene: TRBJ2-3; d_gene: NA; v_gene: TRBV11-2; CDR3aa: CASSLNVRTDTQYF; CDR3nt: TGTGCCAGCAGCTTAAATGTACGCACAGATACGCAGTATTTT